This T cell receptor (beta chain) appears in the sequencing data of a study of blood T cell repertoires in COVID-19. This CDR3 has 17 amino acids. The V and J ends lost 4 bases and 2 bases, in that order; junction bases with no gene match: 11. Germline assignment: CDR1 SGDLS and CDR2 YYNGEE. Clones were read by immunoSEQ multiplex PCR, and TCRdb kept only the in-frame ones, dropping some. In the table there are more than 200,000 clones, about nine tenths of which are singletons. The specimen was peripheral blood. This receptor was obtained from a man in his forties or fifties with COVID-19, enrolled during active disease. The rearrangement uses TRBV9 and TRBJ2-1, with TRBD2 matching over 8 bases. The CDR3 DNA reads as TGTGCCAGCAGCCCCTCTCTCGGGGGGGCCCCCTACAATGAGCAGTTCTTC. It codes for CASSPSLGGAPYNEQFF.